This TCR beta chain was identified during a study of T-cell reconstitution after alpha-beta-depleted transplantation in children. Unique molecular identifiers were built into the TCRbeta library. TCRdb re-analysed the PCR reads in MiXCR, keeping a single row per CDR3 protein. The data hold about 500,000 distinct CDR3 sequences, with around a third observed a single time. Germline CDR1 reads SGHKS; CDR2 reads YYEKEE (reference sequence). The CDR3 contains 15 residues. Trimming took off 0 bases at V and 4 bases at J, with 13 bases between the two ends. The TCR originated in a human donor who donated a stem cell graft to a child with aplastic anemia. The gene calls are TRBV5-5 and TRBJ1-1; possibly TRBD1 for D (6 bases). Sequenced material: PBMCs from the stem cell graft donor, taken from the stem cell graft. The CDR3 region is CASSLAAGGTTEAFF. The DNA of the CDR3 is TGTGCCAGCAGCTTGGCCGCGGGGGGCACCACTGAAGCTTTCTTT.